These 9 T cell receptor beta chains came from one sample sequenced in a study of blood T cell repertoires in COVID-19. Clones were sequenced by immunoSEQ multiplex PCR, and TCRdb holds only the in-frame ones, with some missing. The sample lists approximately 500,000 clones, 88% occurring once. Sequenced: PBMCs or T cells enriched from blood (not recorded which). These receptors originate from a woman aged 40 to 50 who had recovered from COVID-19.

V and J are TRBV19 and TRBJ1-1; D remains unclear. V lost 5 bases, J lost 1 base, and 11 bases lay in between. In germline, CDR1 is LNHDA, CDR2 SQIVND (reference sequence). The CDR3 is 14 residues long. CDR3 protein: CASSRRAQNTEAFF. DNA of the CDR3: TGTGCCAGTAGTCGTAGAGCCCAGAACACTGAAGCTTTCTTT.

The V gene is TRBV5-1, the J gene TRBJ2-5; D uncertain. Germline CDR1 reads SGHRS; CDR2 reads YFSETQ. CDR3 size: 14 residues. V was shortened by 4 bases and J by 0 bases, with 10 bases between the two germline ends. The CDR3: CASSRNRDQETQYF. The CDR3 DNA reads TGCGCCAGCAGCCGGAACCGGGACCAAGAGACCCAGTACTTC.

V and J are TRBV12-5 and TRBJ2-7; TRBD1 matches at 10 bases. CDR3 length: 14 residues. V lost 3 bases to trimming and J lost 7 bases; unmatched junction nucleotides: 6. Per the germline V gene, CDR1 is LGHNT and CDR2 is FRNRAP. CDR3 DNA: TGTGCTAGTGGTTTCGGGACAGGGGTAAGGGAGCAGTACTTC. Its protein product is CASGFGTGVREQYF.

The rearrangement joins TRBV6-5 to TRBJ1-6; 11 bases line up with TRBD1. The germline V gene has CDR1 MNHEY and CDR2 SVGAGI. CDR3 length: 16 residues. The ends lost 3 bases at V and 8 bases at J; junction bases unmatched: 6. CDR3 residues: CASSYGGQGVDSPLHF. DNA for the CDR3: TGTGCCAGCAGTTATGGGGGACAGGGGGTCGATTCACCCCTCCACTTT.

The chain combines TRBV6-5 with TRBJ2-1; 8 positions agree with TRBD2. This CDR3 is 15 amino acids long. CDR1 is MNHEY and CDR2 is SVGAGI in the germline V gene. Trimming at V came to 2 bases and at J to 7 bases, leaving 7 bases not matched to a gene. The CDR3 DNA is TGTGCCAGCAGTTACCGAGCGGGAGACGGAAATGAGCAGTTCTTC. Its translation is CASSYRAGDGNEQFF.

The gene calls are TRBV11-2 and TRBJ1-2; no reliable D call. From germline, CDR1 is SGHAT and CDR2 FQNNGV. Trimming removed 1 base at V and 9 bases at J, with 12 bases between. This CDR3 comprises 13 residues. The CDR3 DNA reads TGTGCCAGCAGCTTAGCTAGCAGTCAAAGCTACACCTTC. Its protein is CASSLASSQSYTF. Together with reference TRBV11-2 and TRBJ1-2, the CDR3 gives the full variable domain: EAGVAQSPRYKIIEKRQSVAFWCNPISGHATLYWYQQILGQGPKLLIQFQNNGVVDDSQLPKDRFSAERLKGVDSTLKIQPAKLEDSAVYLCASSLASSQSYTFGSGTRLTVV.

The V gene is TRBV19, the J gene TRBJ2-7; TRBD1 agrees at 7 bases. The CDR3 runs 13 residues. The junction had 8 bases not matched to a gene; V was cut back by 6 bases and J by 6 bases. Germline lookup yields CDR1 LNHDA and CDR2 SQIVND (reference sequence). CDR3 amino acids: CASREGQVGEQYF. CDR3 bases: TGTGCCAGTAGGGAAGGACAGGTGGGCGAGCAGTACTTC.

The V and J genes are TRBV7-2 and TRBJ1-5; no reliable D call. Germline lookup yields CDR1 SGHTA and CDR2 FQGNSA. The CDR3 length is 13 residues. Trimming removed 5 bases from V and 4 bases from J, with 9 bases in between. CDR3 DNA: TGTGCCAGCAGCGAGGGCGGAAATCAGCCCCAGCATTTT. This gives the protein CASSEGGNQPQHF.

The V and J genes are TRBV6-5 and TRBJ1-1; D is possibly TRBD1 (6 bases). Germline CDR1 reads MNHEY; CDR2 reads SVGAGI. This CDR3 region has 14 residues. V was trimmed by 7 bases and J by 0 bases, leaving 12 bases between them. The CDR3 reads CASIQGGVNTEAFF. As DNA, the CDR3 is TGTGCCAGCATCCAAGGGGGAGTGAACACTGAAGCTTTCTTT.